This TCR beta chain was sequenced for a study of blood T cell repertoires in COVID-19. Across the whole study: From T cells, B-cell-depleted T cells, or PBMCs came the material, which was cDNA or gDNA.

The authors' processing: The authors estimated nucleated cell counts from reference gene primer amplification. The method was immunoSEQ multiplex PCR; TCRdb's version includes in-frame clones alone and lacks a portion of them. The V and J calls and clone size are taken from that table; D and trimming were inferred from the DNA. The repertoire holds approximately 210,000 clones, 80% to 90% seen once, with roughly 10% in the top ten. With V trimmed by 3 bases and J by 0 bases, 2 bases remained unmatched. CDR3 length: 15 residues. CDR1 and CDR2 from the germline V gene are SGHVS and FQNEAQ. Those enrolled in Seattle joined during active infection and were followed longitudinally afterward.

Sequenced sample: peripheral blood. The sequence was obtained from a man over 45 with COVID-19, enrolled during active disease. The chain joins TRBV7-8 to TRBJ2-7; 10 nucleotides match TRBD1. The CDR3 nucleotides read TGTGCCAGCAGCTTTGACAGGGGGCTCTCCTACGAGCAGTACTTC. Translated: CASSFDRGLSYEQYF.